This T cell receptor (beta chain) was observed in a study of identical twins. Each CDR3 protein is one row after TCRdb ran MiXCR on the 5' RACE reads. The sample lists around 240,000 distinct CDR3 sequences, about 7% occurring once. Concerning this clonotype itself: Its antigen is not known.

CDR1 and CDR2 (germline): SGHRS, YFSETQ. CDR3 length: 14 residues. V was pared by 1 base and J by 2 bases, with 6 bases between. Study results and limitations: Cord blood beta clonotypes that were abundant carried fewer insertions, and memory repertoires showed no such trend.

These data also formed part of another study, on yellow fever vaccine responses in identical twins. This second study notes: On the reported evidence, twins' vaccine T cell responses seemed partly convergent and partly personalized.

Sequencing was carried out using memory (CD45RO+) T cells sorted from blood. The rearrangement links TRBV5-1 to TRBJ2-2; D not resolved. This TCR was recovered from a young woman in good health. CDR3 sequence: CASSLSSNTGELFF. The CDR3 nucleotides read TGCGCCAGCAGCTTGTCCAGTAACACCGGGGAGCTGTTTTTT.